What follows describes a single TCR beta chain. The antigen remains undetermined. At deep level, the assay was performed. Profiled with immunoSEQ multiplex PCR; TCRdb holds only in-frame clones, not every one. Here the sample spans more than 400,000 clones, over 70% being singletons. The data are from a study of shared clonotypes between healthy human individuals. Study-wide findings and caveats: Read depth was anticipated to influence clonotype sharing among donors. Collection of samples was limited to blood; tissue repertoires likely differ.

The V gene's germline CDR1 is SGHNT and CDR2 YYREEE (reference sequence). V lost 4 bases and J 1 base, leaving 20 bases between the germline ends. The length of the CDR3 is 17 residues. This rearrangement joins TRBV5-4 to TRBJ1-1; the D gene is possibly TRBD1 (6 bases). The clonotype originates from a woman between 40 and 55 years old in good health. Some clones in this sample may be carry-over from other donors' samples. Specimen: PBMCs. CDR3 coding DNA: TGTGCCAGCAGCCCAACTGGGGGGGGCCGAGCGAACACTGAAGCTTTCTTT. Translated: CASSPTGGGRANTEAFF.